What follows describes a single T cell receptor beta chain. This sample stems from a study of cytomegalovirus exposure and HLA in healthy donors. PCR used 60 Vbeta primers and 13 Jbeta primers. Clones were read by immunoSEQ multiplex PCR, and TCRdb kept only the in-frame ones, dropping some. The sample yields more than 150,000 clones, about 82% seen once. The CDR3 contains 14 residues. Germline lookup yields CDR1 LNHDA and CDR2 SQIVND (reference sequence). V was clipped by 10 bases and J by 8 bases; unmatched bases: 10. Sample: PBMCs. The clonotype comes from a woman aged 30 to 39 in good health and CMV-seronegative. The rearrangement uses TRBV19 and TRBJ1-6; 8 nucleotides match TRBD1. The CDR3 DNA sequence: TGTGCCACCTCGGACAGGGACCACTATTCACCCCTCCACTTT. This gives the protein CATSDRDHYSPLHF. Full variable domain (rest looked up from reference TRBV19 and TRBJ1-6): DGGITQSPKYLFRKEGQNVTLSCEQNLNHDAMYWYRQDPGQGLRLIYYSQIVNDFQKGDIAEGYSVSREKKESFPLTVTSAQKNPTAFYLCATSDRDHYSPLHFGNGTRLTVT.